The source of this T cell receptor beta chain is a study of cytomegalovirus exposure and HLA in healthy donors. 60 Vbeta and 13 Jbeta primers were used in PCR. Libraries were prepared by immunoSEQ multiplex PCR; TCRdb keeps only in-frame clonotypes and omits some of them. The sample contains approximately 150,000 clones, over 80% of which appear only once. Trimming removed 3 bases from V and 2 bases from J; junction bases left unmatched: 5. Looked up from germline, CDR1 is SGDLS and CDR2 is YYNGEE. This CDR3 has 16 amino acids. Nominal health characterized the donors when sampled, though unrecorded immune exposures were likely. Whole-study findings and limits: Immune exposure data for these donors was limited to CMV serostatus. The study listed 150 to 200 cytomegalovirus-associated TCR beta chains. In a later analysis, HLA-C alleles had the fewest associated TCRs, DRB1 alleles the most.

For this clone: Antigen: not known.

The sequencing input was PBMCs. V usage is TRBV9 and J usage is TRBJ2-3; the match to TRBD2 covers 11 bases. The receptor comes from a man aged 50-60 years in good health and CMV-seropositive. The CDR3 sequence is CASSARLAGLTDTQYF. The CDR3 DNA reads TGTGCCAGCAGCGCGCGACTAGCGGGGCTCACAGATACGCAGTATTTT.